These 15 T cell receptor beta chains were sequenced from one sample in a study of T cell responses to AZD1222 COVID-19 vaccine. Only in-frame clones appear in the TCRdb table, and some are missing; sequencing was by immunoSEQ multiplex PCR. The sample lists some 180,000 clones; 85% to 95% were seen once. The sequences come from peripheral blood, collected 28 days after the second dose of the MenACWY control vaccine. Receptor source: an adult who received the MenACWY meningococcal vaccine as a control.

The chain carries TRBV25-1 and TRBJ1-1; D perhaps matches TRBD1 (5 bases). V was pared by 7 bases and J by 3 bases, with 18 bases between. CDR1 is MGHDK, CDR2 SYGVNS, per germline. This CDR3 is built from 15 residues. CDR3: CASTQAGGRYTEAFF. CDR3 coding DNA: TGTGCCAGCACCCAGGCTGGGGGACGGTACACTGAAGCTTTCTTT.

V and J are TRBV5-4 and TRBJ2-1; D possibly corresponds to TRBD1 (7 bases). The V gene's germline CDR1 is SGHNT and CDR2 YYREEE (reference sequence). Trimming took off 4 bases at V and 9 bases at J, with 20 bases between the two ends. CDR3 length equals 15 residues. CDR3 bases: TGTGCCAGCAGCGACGGAGGGGGCTCGGGCGGTGAGCAGTTCTTC. Translating it yields CASSDGGGSGGEQFF.

The rearrangement joins TRBV7-3 to TRBJ1-1; D is possibly TRBD1 (6 bases). The germline CDR1 and CDR2 sequences are SGHTA and FQGTGA. CDR3 length equals 14 residues. V lost 5 bases and J 6 bases, leaving 16 bases between the germline ends. The DNA of the CDR3 is TGTGCCAGCAGCCGTGACCCGGGACACTCTGAAGCTTTCTTT. It specifies CASSRDPGHSEAFF.

The CDR3 reads CAISRGGLAGGTGELFF. CDR3 bases: TGTGCCATCAGTCGGGGAGGACTAGCGGGGGGAACCGGGGAGCTGTTTTTT. This chain links TRBV10-3 with TRBJ2-2; 14 nucleotides agree with TRBD2. Germline values: CDR1 ENHRY, CDR2 SYGVKD. This CDR3 has 17 residues. Trimming at V came to 5 bases and at J to 5 bases, leaving 7 bases not matched to a gene.

The rearrangement links TRBV7-2 to TRBJ1-1; 11 bases map to TRBD1. Looked up from germline, CDR1 is SGHTA and CDR2 is FQGNSA. This CDR3 region has 15 residues. With 3 bases clipped from V and 5 bases from J, the junction kept 5 bases outside the gene matches. The CDR3 region has the DNA TGTGCCAGCAGCTTCAGGACAGGGGGCAATACTGAAGCTTTCTTT. Its translation is CASSFRTGGNTEAFF.

The chain couples TRBV30 to TRBJ2-5; TRBD2 is a possible D gene (7 bases). Germline CDR1 GTSNPN, CDR2 SVGIG (reference sequence). V lost 2 bases, J lost 10 bases, and 20 bases lay in between. This CDR3 region has 14 residues. CDR3 residues: CAWSPLARRGVQYF. DNA for the CDR3: TGTGCCTGGAGTCCACTAGCGCGGAGGGGGGTCCAGTACTTC.

The rearrangement links TRBV12-3 or TRBV12-4 to TRBJ1-6; D is unresolved. This CDR3 region has 12 residues. V lost 3 bases to trimming and J lost 12 bases, with 9 bases between them. CDR3 residues: CASSLGRRPLHF. DNA for the CDR3: TGTGCCAGCAGTTTGGGCCGTAGACCCCTCCACTTT.

The chain carries TRBV5-8 and TRBJ1-1; no firm D call. Germline CDR1 and CDR2: SGHTS and YDEGEE. Trimming removed 4 bases at V and 10 bases at J, with 14 bases between. The CDR3 sequence is 12 residues long. The CDR3 is CASSLGRVGAFF. As DNA, the CDR3 is TGTGCCAGCAGCCTAGGGAGGGTAGGAGCTTTCTTT.

This chain joins TRBV28 and TRBJ1-4; weak D call: TRBD1 (5 bases). Trimming removed 5 bases at V and 3 bases at J, with 13 bases between. This CDR3 is 15 amino acids long. Germline V lookup: CDR1 MDHEN, CDR2 SYDVKM. The CDR3 is CASSPSRGSNEKLFF. DNA for the CDR3: TGTGCCAGCAGTCCCTCCCGGGGGTCTAATGAAAAACTGTTTTTT. The variable domain in full, with the rest retrieved from reference TRBV28 and TRBJ1-4, is DVKVTQSSRYLVKRTGEKVFLECVQDMDHENMFWYRQDPGLGLRLIYFSYDVKMKEKGDIPEGYSVSREKKERFSLILESASTNQTSMYLCASSPSRGSNEKLFFGSGTQLSVL.

The rearrangement joins TRBV19 to TRBJ1-2, with D maybe TRBD1 (5 bases). Germline lookup yields CDR1 LNHDA and CDR2 SQIVND (reference sequence). CDR3 size: 15 residues. V lost 2 bases to trimming and J lost 4 bases, with 14 bases between them. This chain's CDR3 is CASSISNRRGYGYTF. CDR3 DNA: TGTGCCAGTAGTATATCAAATCGGAGGGGCTATGGCTACACCTTC.

The J gene is TRBJ1-1, the V gene TRBV7-8; D gene ambiguous. Trimming removed 1 base at V and 0 bases at J, with 12 bases between. Germline-derived CDR1 and CDR2 are SGHVS and FQNEAQ. The CDR3 covers 16 residues. The chain's CDR3 is CASSLVLVGMNTEAFF. As DNA, the CDR3 is TGTGCCAGCAGCTTAGTTCTGGTGGGCATGAACACTGAAGCTTTCTTT. Complete variable domain (other parts from reference TRBV7-8 and TRBJ1-1): GAGVSQSPRYKVAKRGQDVALRCDPISGHVSLFWYQQALGQGPEFLTYFQNEAQLDKSGLPSDRFFAERPEGSVSTLKIQRTQQEDSAVYLCASSLVLVGMNTEAFFGQGTRLTVV.

This clone was seen once. This chain connects TRBV29-1 to TRBJ1-1; D unclear. This CDR3 has 14 residues. V was shortened by 3 bases and J by 4 bases, with 15 bases between the two germline ends. The germline V gene has CDR1 SQVTM and CDR2 ANQGSEA. The CDR3 loop reads CSVDTAGLPTEAFF. In nucleotides, the CDR3 is TGCAGCGTTGACACCGCGGGTCTCCCCACTGAAGCTTTCTTT.

V is TRBV5-5 and J is TRBJ1-1; 7 bases agree with TRBD1. The CDR3 totals 16 residues. V lost 4 bases, J lost 1 base, and 10 bases stayed unmatched. The germline CDR1 and CDR2 sequences are SGHKS and YYEKEE (reference sequence). DNA of the CDR3: TGTGCCAGCAGCCAAACCGGGACAGCCCCGAACACTGAAGCTTTCTTT. Encoded protein: CASSQTGTAPNTEAFF.

The chain recombines TRBV30 with TRBJ1-2; 9 nucleotides match TRBD1. This CDR3 contains 13 residues. Unmatched junction bases numbered 3, after V lost 0 bases and J lost 7 bases. The germline V gene has CDR1 GTSNPN and CDR2 SVGIG (reference sequence). The CDR3 protein is CAWSVGQGTGYTF. CDR3 sequence (DNA): TGTGCCTGGAGTGTTGGACAGGGGACTGGCTACACCTTC.

The J gene is TRBJ2-7, the V gene TRBV7-2; 8 positions match TRBD1. The CDR3 loop spans 14 amino acids. The V gene's germline CDR1 is SGHTA and CDR2 FQGNSA. The V gene end was trimmed by 5 bases and the J gene end by 3 bases; junction bases not matched to a gene: 6. The CDR3 bases are TGTGCCAGCAGCCCCGGACAGGGAAACTACGAGCAGTACTTC. It is translated as CASSPGQGNYEQYF.